These 21 T cell receptor beta chains were all obtained from the same sample, sequenced in a study of cytomegalovirus exposure and HLA in healthy donors. In the PCR, 60 Vbeta and 13 Jbeta primers were used. Measured with immunoSEQ multiplex PCR; TCRdb has only the in-frame clones, and not every one. The repertoire consists of 58,000 or so clones, with 75% occurring once and the leading ten covering around 25%. Sequenced material: PBMCs. The receptors shown here come from a woman aged 40 to 50 in good health and CMV-seropositive.

The chain is built from TRBV2 and TRBJ1-2; D possibly corresponds to TRBD1 (6 bases). Germline V gene data show CDR1 as SNHLY and CDR2 as FYNNEI. The V end lost 7 bases, the J end lost 4 bases, and 13 bases lay between the germline ends. This CDR3 comprises 13 residues. DNA for the CDR3: TGTGCCAGCACTCTGGACAGATCCTATGGCTACACCTTC. It is translated as CASTLDRSYGYTF.

With respect to this clone: Within the sample, other DNA sequences also encode this same CDR3. The chain joins TRBV5-1 to TRBJ1-4; 7 nucleotides match TRBD1. The CDR3 loop spans 13 amino acids. V shed 5 bases and J 3 bases; nucleotides not matched to a gene: 1. CDR1 and CDR2 (germline): SGHRS, YFSETQ. CDR3 sequence reads: CASRGTANEKLFF. The CDR3 coding sequence is TGCGCCAGCAGGGGGACAGCTAATGAAAAACTGTTTTTT.

The rearrangement uses TRBV11-3 and TRBJ2-7; 7 bases match TRBD1. The CDR3 consists of 13 residues. Per germline, CDR1 SGHNT and CDR2 YENEEA. V was pared by 5 bases and J by 2 bases, with 3 bases of the junction left unmatched. CDR3 sequence (DNA): TGTGCCAGCAGCACCGGGACAGCCTACGAGCAGTACTTC. Translating gives CASSTGTAYEQYF.

This clone was picked up a small number of times. The rearrangement joins TRBV30 to TRBJ1-5, with 11 bases matching TRBD1. This CDR3 spans 15 amino acids. Germline V lookup: CDR1 GTSNPN, CDR2 SVGIG (reference sequence). V trimming: 3 bases; J trimming: 4 bases; junction bases outside the gene matches: 5. CDR3 nucleotides: TGTGCCTGGAGCGGAGGACAGGGGGCTAATCAGCCCCAGCATTTT. Its protein is CAWSGGQGANQPQHF.

A single count supports this clone. This sequence joins TRBV19 and TRBJ2-5, with D tentatively TRBD1 (6 bases). The V gene's germline CDR1 is LNHDA and CDR2 SQIVND (reference sequence). This CDR3 spans 14 amino acids. V dropped 3 bases and J dropped 2 bases, with 10 bases sitting between them. The chain's CDR3 is CASSMQGRQETQYF. The CDR3 DNA follows: TGTGCCAGTAGTATGCAGGGGAGACAAGAGACCCAGTACTTC.

The J gene is TRBJ2-3, the V gene TRBV19; D gene uncertain. Trimming stripped 1 base from V and 5 bases from J, with 7 bases between. The CDR3 is 13 residues long. Per germline, CDR1 LNHDA and CDR2 SQIVND (reference sequence). The CDR3 region has the DNA TGTGCCAGTAGTATAGCGTCGGGAGATACGCAGTATTTT. Protein product: CASSIASGDTQYF.

V gene TRBV9 combines with J gene TRBJ1-2; 7 bases map to TRBD1. The ends lost 3 bases at V and 3 bases at J; junction bases unmatched: 5. The length of the CDR3 is 14 residues. The germline V gene encodes CDR1 SGDLS and CDR2 YYNGEE. The CDR3 DNA sequence: TGTGCCAGCAGCGCTGGGGACAGTCACTATGGCTACACCTTC. It is translated as CASSAGDSHYGYTF.

This chain connects TRBV6-1 to TRBJ1-1; the D is unclear. This CDR3 has 10 amino acids. Between the trimmed V and J ends, which lost 6 bases and 7 bases, there was a span of 6 bases. Germline loops: CDR1 MNHNS, CDR2 SASEGT. In nucleotides, the CDR3 is TGTGCCAGCAGGTACATTGAAGCTTTCTTT. Translation: CASRYIEAFF.

The gene calls are TRBV28 and TRBJ1-4, with D hard to call. V was cut by 8 bases and J by 2 bases, with 12 bases left in between. The germline gives CDR1 MDHEN, CDR2 SYDVKM. This CDR3 region has 14 residues. Here the CDR3 DNA reads TGTGCCAGCCTTTCAGGAGGGACTAATGAAAAACTGTTTTTT. Amino acid sequence: CASLSGGTNEKLFF.

This chain connects TRBV29-1 to TRBJ2-5; D is possibly TRBD1 (5 bases). This CDR3 comprises 12 residues. V gave up 2 bases and J gave up 4 bases, with 8 bases separating them. Germline values: CDR1 SQVTM, CDR2 ANQGSEA. The CDR3 region has the DNA TGCAGCGTTGAACAGGGCGCAGAGACCCAGTACTTC. This codes for CSVEQGAETQYF. Full variable domain (missing parts from reference TRBV29-1 and TRBJ2-5): SAVISQKPSRDICQRGTSLTIQCQVDSQVTMMFWYRQQPGQSLTLIATANQGSEATYESGFVIDKFPISRPNLTFSTLTVSNMSPEDSSIYLCSVEQGAETQYFGPGTRLLVL.

The chain joins TRBV29-1 to TRBJ2-7; possible D gene TRBD2, 7 bases. Germline assignment: CDR1 SQVTM and CDR2 ANQGSEA. The CDR3 sequence is 14 residues long. The V and J ends lost 6 bases and 4 bases respectively, with 19 bases between them. DNA for the CDR3: TGCAGCGTCGGGGGGACACCCGCTCGGTACGAGCAGTACTTC. It codes for CSVGGTPARYEQYF.

The chain links TRBV12-5 to TRBJ1-1; 9 nucleotides align to TRBD1. The ends lost 4 bases at V and 3 bases at J; junction bases unmatched: 12. CDR3 length: 17 amino acids. Germline loops: CDR1 LGHNT, CDR2 FRNRAP. CDR3 nucleotides: TGTGCTAGTGGTTCTCACTTCACCGGGACAGGGTACACTGAAGCTTTCTTT. Its translation: CASGSHFTGTGYTEAFF.

The V and J genes are TRBV5-1 and TRBJ2-7; TRBD1 might be the D (6 bases). Germline V lookup: CDR1 SGHRS, CDR2 YFSETQ. The CDR3 has 12 residues. Deletions cut 6 bases from V and 1 base from J, with 8 bases between. The CDR3 region is CASKGDSYEQYF. DNA for the CDR3: TGCGCCAGCAAGGGGGATTCCTACGAGCAGTACTTC. The whole variable domain, filled in from reference TRBV5-1 and TRBJ2-7, reads KAGVTQTPRYLIKTRGQQVTLSCSPISGHRSVSWYQQTPGQGLQFLFEYFSETQRNKGNFPGRFSGRQFSNSRSEMNVSTLELGDSALYLCASKGDSYEQYFGPGTRLTVT.

Note on this clone: Compared with germline, one end of the junction differs, possibly owing to a read error. The rearrangement joins TRBV7-9 to TRBJ2-3; 8 nucleotides line up with TRBD1. This CDR3 contains 14 residues. CDR1 and CDR2 from the germline V gene are SEHNR and FQNEAQ (reference sequence). The CDR3 protein is CSSSQQGVTDTQYF. CDR3 DNA sequence: TGTTCCAGCAGCCAACAGGGGGTTACAGATACGCAGTATTTT.

The rearrangement links TRBV27 to TRBJ1-1; D unresolved. Germline V CDR1 and CDR2: MNHEY, SMNVEV (reference sequence). The CDR3 has 13 residues. V was cut by 6 bases and J by 1 base, with 9 bases left in between. As DNA, the CDR3 is TGTGCCAGCAGAACTCCCTCGAACACTGAAGCTTTCTTT. Its translation: CASRTPSNTEAFF.

The CDR3 nucleotides read TGTGCCAGCATCCCGGGACAGGGTTCATATGGCTACACCTTC. Translated: CASIPGQGSYGYTF. The chain uses TRBV2 and TRBJ1-2; TRBD1 matches at 9 bases. V was clipped by 7 bases and J by 5 bases; unmatched bases: 8. Per germline, CDR1 SNHLY and CDR2 FYNNEI. This CDR3 contains 14 residues.

The J gene is TRBJ2-7, the V gene TRBV11-2; TRBD1 matches at 8 bases. CDR3 length: 15 amino acids. V was clipped by 1 base and J by 8 bases; unmatched bases: 10. Per germline, CDR1 SGHAT and CDR2 FQNNGV. CDR3 sequence: CASSLVGTGLRKQYF. CDR3 in DNA: TGTGCCAGCAGCTTAGTAGGGACAGGCTTGAGGAAGCAGTACTTC.

The J gene is TRBJ1-1, the V gene TRBV19; no reliable D call. CDR1 is LNHDA, CDR2 SQIVND, per germline (reference sequence). Trimming removed 0 bases from V and 7 bases from J, with 9 bases in between. The CDR3 totals 13 residues. The CDR3 protein is CASSIDREFEAFF. The CDR3 DNA reads as TGTGCCAGTAGTATAGACCGGGAATTTGAAGCTTTCTTT.

The chain recombines TRBV10-2 with TRBJ1-1; no reliable D call. This CDR3 is 14 amino acids long. V gave up 3 bases and J gave up 2 bases, with 10 bases separating them. Germline V lookup: CDR1 WSHSY, CDR2 SAAADI. DNA for the CDR3: TGCGCCAGCAGTGAAACGGTCCAAAACACTGAAGCTTTCTTT. Amino acid sequence: CASSETVQNTEAFF.

This clone was detected only a few times. The chain joins TRBV10-3 to TRBJ2-7; possibly TRBD1 for D (6 bases). Germline CDR1 is ENHRY and CDR2 is SYGVKD. V lost 3 bases, J lost 5 bases, and 17 bases lay in between. The CDR3 loop spans 15 amino acids. The CDR3 bases are TGTGCCATCAGTGACCCTACCCGAGAGGGGGACGAGCAGTACTTC. It translates to CAISDPTREGDEQYF.

The rearrangement uses TRBV5-4 and TRBJ1-2; the match to TRBD1 covers 8 bases. The CDR3 loop spans 13 amino acids. Germline V CDR1 and CDR2: SGHNT, YYREEE (reference sequence). The J segment lost 1 base and the V segment lost 9 bases, leaving 5 bases of the junction unmatched. The chain's CDR3 is CATGDRSNYGYTF. CDR3 coding DNA: TGTGCCACAGGGGACAGGAGTAACTATGGCTACACCTTC.